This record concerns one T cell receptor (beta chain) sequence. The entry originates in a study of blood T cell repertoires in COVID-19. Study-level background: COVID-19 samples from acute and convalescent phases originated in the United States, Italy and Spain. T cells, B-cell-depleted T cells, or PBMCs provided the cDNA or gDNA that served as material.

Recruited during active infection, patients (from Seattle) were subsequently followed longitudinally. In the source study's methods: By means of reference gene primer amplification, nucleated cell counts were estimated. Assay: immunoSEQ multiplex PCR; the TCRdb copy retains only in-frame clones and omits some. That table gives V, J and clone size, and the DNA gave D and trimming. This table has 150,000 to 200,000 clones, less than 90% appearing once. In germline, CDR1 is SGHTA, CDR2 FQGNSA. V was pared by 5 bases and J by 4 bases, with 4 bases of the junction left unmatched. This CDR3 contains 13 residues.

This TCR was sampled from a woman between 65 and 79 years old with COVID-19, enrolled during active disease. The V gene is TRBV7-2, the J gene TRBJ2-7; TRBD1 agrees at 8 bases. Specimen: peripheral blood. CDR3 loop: CASSTRGQYEQYF. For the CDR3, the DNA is TGTGCCAGCAGCACCAGGGGGCAATACGAGCAGTACTTC. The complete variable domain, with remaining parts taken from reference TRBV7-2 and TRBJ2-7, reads GAGVSQSPSNKVTEKGKDVELRCDPISGHTALYWYRQSLGQGLEFLIYFQGNSAPDKSGLPSDRFSAERTGGSVSTLTIQRTQQEDSAVYLCASSTRGQYEQYFGPGTRLTVT.